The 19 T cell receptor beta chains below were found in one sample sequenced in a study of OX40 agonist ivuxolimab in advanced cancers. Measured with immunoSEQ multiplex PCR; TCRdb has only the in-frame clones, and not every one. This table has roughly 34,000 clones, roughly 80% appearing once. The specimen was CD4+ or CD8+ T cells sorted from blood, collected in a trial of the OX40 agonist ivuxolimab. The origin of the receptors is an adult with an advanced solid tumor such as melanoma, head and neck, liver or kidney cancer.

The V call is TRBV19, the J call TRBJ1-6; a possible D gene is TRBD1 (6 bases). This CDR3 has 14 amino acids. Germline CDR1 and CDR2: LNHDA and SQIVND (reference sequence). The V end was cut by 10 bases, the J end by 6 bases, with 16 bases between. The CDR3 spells CATAWGAGNSPLHF. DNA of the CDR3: TGTGCCACCGCCTGGGGGGCGGGTAATTCACCCCTCCACTTT.

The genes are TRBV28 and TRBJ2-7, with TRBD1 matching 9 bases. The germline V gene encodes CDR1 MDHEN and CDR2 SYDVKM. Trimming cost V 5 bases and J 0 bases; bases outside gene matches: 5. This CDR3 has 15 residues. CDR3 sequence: CASSPGTGFSYEQYF. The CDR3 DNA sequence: TGTGCCAGCAGTCCCGGGACAGGGTTCTCCTACGAGCAGTACTTC.

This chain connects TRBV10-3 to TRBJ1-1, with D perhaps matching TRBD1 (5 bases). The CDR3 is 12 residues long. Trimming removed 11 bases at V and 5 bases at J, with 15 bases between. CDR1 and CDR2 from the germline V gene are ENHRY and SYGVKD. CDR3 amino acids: CAAQTSGTEAFF. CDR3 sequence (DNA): TGTGCCGCCCAGACTTCAGGGACTGAAGCTTTCTTT.

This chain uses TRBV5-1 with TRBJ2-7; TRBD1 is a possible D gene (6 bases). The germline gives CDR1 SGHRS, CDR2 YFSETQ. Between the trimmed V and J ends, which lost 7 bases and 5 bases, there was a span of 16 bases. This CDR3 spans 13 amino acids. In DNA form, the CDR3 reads TGCGCCAGCCAACAGGGTATTTTGGACGAGCAGTACTTC. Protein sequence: CASQQGILDEQYF.

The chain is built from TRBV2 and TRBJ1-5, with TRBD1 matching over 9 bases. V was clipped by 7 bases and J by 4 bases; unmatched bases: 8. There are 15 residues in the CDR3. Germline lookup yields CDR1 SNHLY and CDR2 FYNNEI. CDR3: CASMRQGGLNQPQHF. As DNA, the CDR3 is TGTGCCAGCATGCGACAGGGGGGTTTAAATCAGCCCCAGCATTTT.

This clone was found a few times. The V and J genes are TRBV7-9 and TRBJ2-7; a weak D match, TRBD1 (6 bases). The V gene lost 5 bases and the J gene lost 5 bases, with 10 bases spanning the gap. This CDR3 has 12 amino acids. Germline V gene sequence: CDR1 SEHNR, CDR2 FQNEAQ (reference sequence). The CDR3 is CASSKQGNEQYF. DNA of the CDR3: TGTGCCAGCAGCAAACAGGGTAACGAGCAGTACTTC.

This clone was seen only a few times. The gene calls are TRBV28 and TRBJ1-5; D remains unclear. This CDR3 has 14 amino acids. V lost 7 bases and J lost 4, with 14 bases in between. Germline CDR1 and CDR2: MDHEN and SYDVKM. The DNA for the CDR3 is TGTGCCAGCACCCCCCGCAGACCAAATCAGCCCCAGCATTTT. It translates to CASTPRRPNQPQHF.

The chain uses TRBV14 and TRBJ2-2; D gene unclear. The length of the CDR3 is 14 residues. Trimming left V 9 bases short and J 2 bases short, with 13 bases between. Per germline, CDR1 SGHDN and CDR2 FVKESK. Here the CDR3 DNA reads TGTGCCAGTGGCCCAAGAAAAAACACCGGGGAGCTGTTTTTT. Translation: CASGPRKNTGELFF.

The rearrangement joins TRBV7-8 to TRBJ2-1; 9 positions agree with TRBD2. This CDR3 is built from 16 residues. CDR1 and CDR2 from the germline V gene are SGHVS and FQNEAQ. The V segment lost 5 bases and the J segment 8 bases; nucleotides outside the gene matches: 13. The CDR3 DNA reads TGTGCCAGCAGCCACTTCGGCGGGGGGGGTGCCGATGAGCAGTTCTTC. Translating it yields CASSHFGGGGADEQFF.

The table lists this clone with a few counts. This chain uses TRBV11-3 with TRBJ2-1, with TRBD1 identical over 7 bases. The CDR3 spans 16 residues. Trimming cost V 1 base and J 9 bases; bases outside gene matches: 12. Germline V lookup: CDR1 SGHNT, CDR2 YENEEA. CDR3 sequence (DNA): TGTGCCAGCAGCTTAGTTCGTGGTGAGGGGGCCGGTGAGCAGTTCTTC. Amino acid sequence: CASSLVRGEGAGEQFF.

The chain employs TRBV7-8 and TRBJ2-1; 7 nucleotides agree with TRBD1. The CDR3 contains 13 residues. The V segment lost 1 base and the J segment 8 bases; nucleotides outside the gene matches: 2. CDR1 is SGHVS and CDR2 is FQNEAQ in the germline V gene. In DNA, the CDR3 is TGTGCCAGCAGCTTAGAAAGGGGGCATGAGCAGTTCTTC. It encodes CASSLERGHEQFF. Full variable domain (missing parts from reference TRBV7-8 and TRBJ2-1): GAGVSQSPRYKVAKRGQDVALRCDPISGHVSLFWYQQALGQGPEFLTYFQNEAQLDKSGLPSDRFFAERPEGSVSTLKIQRTQQEDSAVYLCASSLERGHEQFFGPGTRLTVL.

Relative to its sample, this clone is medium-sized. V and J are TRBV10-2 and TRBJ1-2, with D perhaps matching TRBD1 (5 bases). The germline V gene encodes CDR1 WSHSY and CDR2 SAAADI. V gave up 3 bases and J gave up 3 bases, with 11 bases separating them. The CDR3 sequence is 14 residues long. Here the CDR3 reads CASSDLRGDYGYTF. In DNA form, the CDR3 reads TGCGCCAGCAGTGATCTAAGGGGCGACTATGGCTACACCTTC.

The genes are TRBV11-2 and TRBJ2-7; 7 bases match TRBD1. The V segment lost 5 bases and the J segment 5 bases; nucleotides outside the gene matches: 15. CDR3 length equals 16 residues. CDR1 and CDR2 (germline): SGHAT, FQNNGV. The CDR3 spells CASSPGGPRRGDEQYF. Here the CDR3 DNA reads TGTGCCAGCAGCCCAGGGGGACCTCGTAGGGGAGACGAGCAGTACTTC.

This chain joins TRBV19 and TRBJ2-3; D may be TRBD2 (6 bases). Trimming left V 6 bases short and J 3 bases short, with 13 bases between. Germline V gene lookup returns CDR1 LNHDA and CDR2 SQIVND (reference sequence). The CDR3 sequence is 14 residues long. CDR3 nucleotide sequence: TGTGCCAGTAGCGAGAGGCGGGGTACAGATACGCAGTATTTT. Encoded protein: CASSERRGTDTQYF.

The CDR3 coding sequence is TGTGCCAGCCTATTAACAGGCCTTGAAGCTTTCTTT. As protein: CASLLTGLEAFF. This chain joins TRBV7-9 and TRBJ1-1; a weak D match, TRBD1 (5 bases). The V and J ends lost 8 bases and 7 bases respectively, with 14 bases between them. This CDR3 is built from 12 residues. Germline V gene sequence: CDR1 SEHNR, CDR2 FQNEAQ (reference sequence).

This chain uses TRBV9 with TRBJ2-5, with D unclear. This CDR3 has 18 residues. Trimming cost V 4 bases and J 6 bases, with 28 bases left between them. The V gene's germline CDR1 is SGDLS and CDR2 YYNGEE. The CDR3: CASSSSFGVSDPKQTQYF. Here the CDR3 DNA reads TGTGCCAGCAGCTCCTCGTTTGGGGTTTCGGACCCCAAACAGACCCAGTACTTC.

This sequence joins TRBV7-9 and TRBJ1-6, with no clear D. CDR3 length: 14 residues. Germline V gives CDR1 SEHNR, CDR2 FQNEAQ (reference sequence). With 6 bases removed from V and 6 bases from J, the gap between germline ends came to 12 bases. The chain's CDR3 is CASSQTLSNSPLHF. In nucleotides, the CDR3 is TGTGCCAGCAGTCAGACCCTGTCTAATTCACCCCTCCACTTT.

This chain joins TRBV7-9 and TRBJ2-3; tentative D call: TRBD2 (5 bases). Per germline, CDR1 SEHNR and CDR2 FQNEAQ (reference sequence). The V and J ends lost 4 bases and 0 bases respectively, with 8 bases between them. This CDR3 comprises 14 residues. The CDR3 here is CASSSRTSTDTQYF. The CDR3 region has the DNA TGTGCCAGCAGCTCTCGGACTAGCACAGATACGCAGTATTTT. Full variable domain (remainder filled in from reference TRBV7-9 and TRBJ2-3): DTGVSQNPRHKITKRGQNVTFRCDPISEHNRLYWYRQTLGQGPEFLTYFQNEAQLEKSRLLSDRFSAERPKGSFSTLEIQRTEQGDSAMYLCASSSRTSTDTQYFGPGTRLTVL.

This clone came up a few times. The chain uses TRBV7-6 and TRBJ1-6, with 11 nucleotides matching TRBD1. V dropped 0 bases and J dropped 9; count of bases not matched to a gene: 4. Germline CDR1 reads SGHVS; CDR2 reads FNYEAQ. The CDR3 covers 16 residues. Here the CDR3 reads CASSLAGTGGGSPLHF. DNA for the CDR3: TGTGCCAGCAGCTTAGCGGGGACAGGGGGAGGTTCACCCCTCCACTTT.